The next 25 T cell receptor beta chains were all read from a single sample in a study of identifying expanded T cells in peripheral blood. The table came from immunoSEQ multiplex PCR; TCRdb's copy has only in-frame clones and leaves some out. The profile shows roughly 100,000 clones, around 88% of them singletons. Sequences were obtained from blood. These receptors were obtained from a person between 18 and 75 years old in good health.

The V and J genes are TRBV19 and TRBJ2-7; possibly TRBD2 for D (6 bases). The CDR3 runs 15 residues. Germline V gene lookup returns CDR1 LNHDA and CDR2 SQIVND (reference sequence). Between the trimmed V and J ends, which lost 5 bases and 4 bases, there was a span of 18 bases. The CDR3 bases are TGTGCCAGTAGTCCCATTGCGGGACTGTCATACGAGCAGTACTTC. Translation: CASSPIAGLSYEQYF.

This chain joins TRBV29-1 and TRBJ2-1, with 8 bases matching TRBD2. V shed 7 bases and J 6 bases; nucleotides not matched to a gene: 8. This CDR3 region has 13 residues. Germline values: CDR1 SQVTM, CDR2 ANQGSEA. The CDR3 is CSAPGTRGNEQFF. CDR3 nucleotides: TGCAGCGCCCCCGGGACTAGGGGCAATGAGCAGTTCTTC.

The sample holds a few counts of this clone. J is TRBJ2-7 and V is TRBV28; D uncertain. Germline V gene sequence: CDR1 MDHEN, CDR2 SYDVKM. The CDR3 loop spans 13 amino acids. V was shortened by 6 bases and J by 5 bases, with 14 bases between the two germline ends. CDR3 coding DNA: TGTGCCAGCAGGGATATCAATGGCCACGAGCAGTACTTC. Its translation: CASRDINGHEQYF.

V is TRBV7-2 and J is TRBJ2-3; no reliable D call. Germline V gene sequence: CDR1 SGHTA, CDR2 FQGNSA. V was shortened by 5 bases and J by 4 bases, with 13 bases between the two germline ends. This CDR3 spans 14 amino acids. The DNA of the CDR3 is TGTGCCAGCAGCAAGAGCTCTAGGGCAGATACGCAGTATTTT. This translates into CASSKSSRADTQYF.

CDR3 nucleotide sequence: TGTGCCAGCAGCTTTGGGGGGTCATACGAGCAGTACTTC. This translates into CASSFGGSYEQYF. This chain uses TRBV11-3 with TRBJ2-7; possibly TRBD2 for D (6 bases). CDR1 and CDR2 from the germline V gene are SGHNT and YENEEA. Deletions cut 3 bases from V and 4 bases from J, with 10 bases between. The CDR3 length is 13 residues.

The chain is built from TRBV7-6 and TRBJ2-7, with TRBD1 matching 7 bases. Germline values: CDR1 SGHVS, CDR2 FNYEAQ. The V segment lost 1 base and the J segment 2 bases; nucleotides outside the gene matches: 5. The CDR3 is made up of 15 amino acids. This CDR3 is CASSLGQGVAYEQYF. The CDR3 DNA follows: TGTGCCAGCAGCTTAGGGCAGGGGGTAGCCTACGAGCAGTACTTC. The whole variable domain, remainder taken from reference TRBV7-6 and TRBJ2-7, is GAGVSQSPRYKVTKRGQDVALRCDPISGHVSLYWYRQALGQGPEFLTYFNYEAQQDKSGLPNDRFSAERPEGSISTLTIQRTEQRDSAMYRCASSLGQGVAYEQYFGPGTRLTVT.

This chain joins TRBV5-1 and TRBJ2-7; possibly TRBD2 for D (5 bases). Trimming removed 3 bases at V and 6 bases at J, with 19 bases between. This CDR3 region has 15 residues. Germline CDR1 SGHRS, CDR2 YFSETQ. The CDR3 region has the DNA TGCGCCAGCAGCTCAGGCACACTAGTCGAGGGCGAGCAGTACTTC. It encodes CASSSGTLVEGEQYF.

DNA for the CDR3: TGTGCCAGCAGTCCCGGGGACAGTACTAACTATGGCTACACCTTC. It specifies CASSPGDSTNYGYTF. The V gene is TRBV27, the J gene TRBJ1-2; 7 bases line up with TRBD1. In germline, CDR1 is MNHEY, CDR2 SMNVEV (reference sequence). The CDR3 extends over 15 amino acids. Trimming took 5 bases from V and 0 from J; bases not matched to a gene: 6.

The V gene is TRBV6-5, the J gene TRBJ2-5; D not resolved. This CDR3 is built from 14 residues. In germline, CDR1 is MNHEY, CDR2 SVGAGI. Deletions cut 3 bases from V and 5 bases from J, with 13 bases between. The CDR3 nucleotides read TGTGCCAGCAGTTATTTCCGATCCGCGGAGACCCAGTACTTC. Translating gives CASSYFRSAETQYF.

The chain combines TRBV7-8 with TRBJ2-1, with 8 bases identical to TRBD1. V was clipped by 5 bases and J by 4 bases; unmatched bases: 4. The CDR3 is 14 amino acids. In germline, CDR1 is SGHVS, CDR2 FQNEAQ. The CDR3 bases are TGTGCCAGCAGCAAGGACAGGGAATACAATGAGCAGTTCTTC. Its protein is CASSKDREYNEQFF. Using reference TRBV7-8 and TRBJ2-1 for the parts outside the CDR3, the full variable domain is GAGVSQSPRYKVAKRGQDVALRCDPISGHVSLFWYQQALGQGPEFLTYFQNEAQLDKSGLPSDRFFAERPEGSVSTLKIQRTQQEDSAVYLCASSKDREYNEQFFGPGTRLTVL.

The gene calls are TRBV19 and TRBJ1-3; D is uncertain. Germline V lookup: CDR1 LNHDA, CDR2 SQIVND (reference sequence). Deletions cut 3 bases from V and 2 bases from J, with 20 bases between. The CDR3 is 18 residues long. In DNA, the CDR3 is TGTGCCAGTAGTATTCGGACCGCGATCTCGGTCACTGGAAACACCATATATTTT. It yields the protein CASSIRTAISVTGNTIYF.

The chain carries TRBV14 and TRBJ2-5, with a tentative D call TRBD1 (6 bases). There are 14 residues in the CDR3. Germline V gene sequence: CDR1 SGHDN, CDR2 FVKESK. Trimming left V 4 bases short and J 1 base short, with 10 bases between. CDR3 bases: TGTGCCAGCAGCCCCCTGGGGGCCCAAGAGACCCAGTACTTC. It translates to CASSPLGAQETQYF.

V usage is TRBV11-2 and J usage is TRBJ2-3; TRBD1 agrees at 9 bases. Germline assignment: CDR1 SGHAT and CDR2 FQNNGV. The CDR3 length is 13 residues. The V segment lost 8 bases and the J segment 7 bases; nucleotides outside the gene matches: 7. CDR3 in DNA: TGTGCCAGCGAGGACAGGGGTTTGTATACGCAGTATTTT. Amino acid sequence: CASEDRGLYTQYF.

In its sample, this clone was seen a few times. The V and J genes are TRBV11-3 and TRBJ2-1; no firm D call. The V gene lost 6 bases and the J gene lost 6 bases, with 9 bases spanning the gap. CDR1 SGHNT and CDR2 YENEEA come from the germline V gene. The CDR3 runs to 12 residues. The DNA of the CDR3 is TGTGCCAGCAGAGACCCGCCCAATGAGCAGTTCTTC. Its protein product is CASRDPPNEQFF.

The rearrangement links TRBV12-5 to TRBJ2-1; no firm D call. The CDR3 sequence is 17 residues long. Trimming removed 0 bases from V and 8 bases from J, with 20 bases in between. Germline CDR1 and CDR2: LGHNT and FRNRAP. Here the CDR3 reads CASGLVRFQGSFDEQFF. The CDR3 bases are TGTGCTAGTGGTTTGGTACGTTTCCAAGGTAGTTTCGATGAGCAGTTCTTC.

The rearrangement links TRBV12-5 to TRBJ2-3; D gene ambiguous. Trimming shortened V by 1 base and J by 0 bases, and 5 bases separated the two germline ends. Germline CDR1 and CDR2: LGHNT and FRNRAP. The CDR3 is 14 amino acids. Written as DNA, the CDR3 is TGTGCTAGTGGTTTGGAGTTGAGCACAGATACGCAGTATTTT. This codes for CASGLELSTDTQYF. Full variable domain (rest looked up from reference TRBV12-5 and TRBJ2-3): DARVTQTPRHKVTEMGQEVTMRCQPILGHNTVFWYRQTMMQGLELLAYFRNRAPLDDSGMPKDRFSAEMPDATLATLKIQPSEPRDSAVYFCASGLELSTDTQYFGPGTRLTVL.

The chain links TRBV7-8 to TRBJ2-1; D possibly corresponds to TRBD1 (6 bases). The germline V gene has CDR1 SGHVS and CDR2 FQNEAQ. CDR3 length equals 13 residues. Trimming removed 11 bases from V and 5 bases from J, with 16 bases in between. The CDR3 here is CAGGSPWDNEQFF. CDR3 bases: TGTGCCGGGGGCAGCCCCTGGGACAATGAGCAGTTCTTC.

This chain connects TRBV7-8 to TRBJ1-1, with D unclear. With 1 base removed from V and 0 bases from J, the gap between germline ends came to 6 bases. This CDR3 is 14 amino acids long. Germline V gene sequence: CDR1 SGHVS, CDR2 FQNEAQ. The CDR3 reads CASSLGRMNTEAFF. Written as DNA, the CDR3 is TGTGCCAGCAGCTTAGGCAGAATGAACACTGAAGCTTTCTTT.

The gene calls are TRBV28 and TRBJ2-7; TRBD2 agrees at 8 bases. Germline CDR1 reads MDHEN; CDR2 reads SYDVKM. Trimming removed 10 bases from V and 1 base from J; junction bases left unmatched: 9. There are 14 residues in the CDR3. CDR3 bases: TGTGCCATCTCCTCCGGGACTAGTTCCTACGAGCAGTACTTC. This encodes CAISSGTSSYEQYF.

This chain uses TRBV30 with TRBJ1-3; 8 bases are a match to TRBD1. V shed 0 bases and J 4 bases; nucleotides not matched to a gene: 2. Germline V CDR1 and CDR2: GTSNPN, SVGIG (reference sequence). There are 14 residues in the CDR3. DNA for the CDR3: TGTGCCTGGAGTGTCACAGGGGGAGGAAACACCATATATTTT. Translating gives CAWSVTGGGNTIYF.

V usage is TRBV7-9 and J usage is TRBJ2-6, with no clear D. The CDR3 covers 15 residues. Trimming removed 2 bases from V and 2 bases from J, with 7 bases in between. The germline CDR1 and CDR2 sequences are SEHNR and FQNEAQ (reference sequence). In nucleotides, the CDR3 is TGTGCCAGCAGCTTATTGGGGACTGGGGCCAACGTCCTGACTTTC. It encodes CASSLLGTGANVLTF.

This clone was detected only once. The chain joins TRBV5-1 to TRBJ2-7, with 10 positions matching TRBD2. V lost 6 bases to trimming and J lost 4 bases; unmatched junction nucleotides: 10. The CDR3 consists of 15 residues. The germline V gene encodes CDR1 SGHRS and CDR2 YFSETQ. The CDR3 DNA follows: TGCGCCAGCACTCTAAGCGGGAGGGGATCATACGAGCAGTACTTC. This translates into CASTLSGRGSYEQYF.

This clone occurred once. The chain joins TRBV7-9 to TRBJ2-7, with 7 bases that match TRBD2. The germline gives CDR1 SEHNR, CDR2 FQNEAQ (reference sequence). CDR3 size: 14 residues. Trimming at V came to 4 bases and at J to 2 bases, leaving 5 bases not matched to a gene. CDR3 in DNA: TGTGCCAGCAGCTCTCTAGCGGAAACCTACGAGCAGTACTTC. Its protein product is CASSSLAETYEQYF.

The chain is built from TRBV5-6 and TRBJ2-7; D unclear. V dropped 5 bases and J dropped 2 bases, with 11 bases sitting between them. CDR1 and CDR2 (germline): SGHDT, YYEEEE. CDR3 size: 13 residues. The DNA of the CDR3 is TGTGCCAGCAGTCCATCCCTTGCCTACGAGCAGTACTTC. It codes for CASSPSLAYEQYF.

The gene calls are TRBV7-3 and TRBJ2-2, with D hard to call. CDR3 length equals 13 residues. Per germline, CDR1 SGHTA and CDR2 FQGTGA. V dropped 5 bases and J dropped 5 bases, with 9 bases sitting between them. This chain's CDR3 is CASSKDGTGELFF. CDR3 nucleotide sequence: TGTGCCAGCAGCAAAGACGGGACCGGGGAGCTGTTTTTT.